The entry that follows covers one T cell receptor (beta chain) sequence. Which antigen it targets is not known. There are no base qualities to consult, and no much larger clone falls within one base. The sample originates from a study of T cell responses to AZD1222 COVID-19 vaccine (dated by TCRdb to about 2021). Study-wide context: TCR sequencing covered 230 to 250 trial participants: 200 to 210 given two doses of AZD1222 and around 25 given two doses of MenACWY control vaccine. Enrollment into the trials was organized by age into subgroups of 18-55, 56-69 and 70-plus years, and those subgroups contained approximately 160, 26 and 62 TCR-sequenced participants, respectively. The investigation overall reported the following: Vaccine-associated CD4 TCRs spanned the whole spike protein, with dominant responses in regions 160-218 and 743-854. In the small 56-69-year group, the increase in depth fell short of significance, most likely because of low power. Reportedly, close to half of the unique spike-specific TCRs recognized epitopes lying outside the regions that are mutated in the B.1.351 and B.1.1.7 variants. Participants were mostly white British, with more females than males. The authors suggested clonal diversity may have been underestimated. Spike-specific TCR breadth and depth rose significantly after two AZD1222 doses compared with day 0 and with MenACWY recipients. Only five to seven AZD1222 recipients were SARS-CoV-2 seropositive at baseline, limiting conclusions about previously exposed vaccinees. Because no day 14 peak-response samples were available, repertoires were characterized only after the peak T cell response.

The CDR3 goes from the cysteine to the phenylalanine over 14 residues. Kept here is only the CDR3 DNA, which spans 42 bases and is read in frame from base 1. Between the V and J ends, shortened by 4 bases and 6 bases respectively, the junction contains 12 bases. CDR1 is given as MNHEY and CDR2 as SVGEGT, both from the germline V gene. The label giving this sample's time point can be read as: baseline before first vaccination. The intended sense of this specimen's treatment or condition label: meningococcal conjugate vaccine given as trial control. Samples from vaccinated people were obtained from the UK trials COV001 and COV002, which included a single-blind randomized controlled phase 2/3 trial of AZD1222 (ChAdOx1 nCoV-19) in healthy adults. Trial participant PBMC samples were collected at day 0 and day 28 after the second dose for TCRbeta chain sequencing. The CDR3 regions of human TCRbeta chains were analyzed by immunosequencing. The authors' pipeline ran thus. Repertoire TCRs were matched against a reference library of SARS-CoV-2-specific TCRs generated with the MIRA antigen-specificity platform. Breadth was defined as the fraction of unique TCRs that were SARS-CoV-2-associated, and depth was defined as the fraction of total T cells that were SARS-CoV-2-associated. Using the MIRA data, each spike-specific TCR was mapped to the spike region that the TCR reacts to and placed in a CD4 or CD8 class. Log10-transformed breadth and depth values were compared by one-way ANOVA with Sidak's multiple comparisons tests. Imported from immuneACCESS, the table was reduced by TCRdb to in-frame sequences with V and J called. These copies leave out some clones; in studies compared against another copy, an unresolved V gene accounts for under half, and the cause of the remainder is not known. Clonal size and the V and J genes are those of that table, whereas D and trimming came from the DNA. The sample yields about 160,000 clones; 92% were counted once. Jointly, the top ten make up around 4.6% of the sample.

This specimen consisted of peripheral blood, obtained on day 0 of MenACWY control vaccination. The chain is encoded by TRBV6-2 or TRBV6-3 joined to TRBJ1-4; no D gene can be assigned with confidence. This clonotype was obtained from an adult in good health. The nucleotide sequence is TGTGCCAGCAGTTGGCGGGGTACTGATGAAAAACTGTTTTTT. This gives the protein CASSWRGTDEKLFF.